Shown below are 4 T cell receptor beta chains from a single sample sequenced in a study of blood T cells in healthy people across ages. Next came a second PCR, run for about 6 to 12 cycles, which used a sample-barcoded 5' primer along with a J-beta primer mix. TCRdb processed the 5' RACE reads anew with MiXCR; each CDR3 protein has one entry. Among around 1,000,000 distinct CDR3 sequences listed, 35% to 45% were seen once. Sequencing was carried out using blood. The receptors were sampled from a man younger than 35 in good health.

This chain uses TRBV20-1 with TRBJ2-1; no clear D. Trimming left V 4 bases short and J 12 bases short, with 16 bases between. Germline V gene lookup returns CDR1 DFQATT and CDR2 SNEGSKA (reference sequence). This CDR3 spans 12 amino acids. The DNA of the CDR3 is TGCAGTGCTATTTACGAATATATGTGGCAGTTCTTC. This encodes CSAIYEYMWQFF.

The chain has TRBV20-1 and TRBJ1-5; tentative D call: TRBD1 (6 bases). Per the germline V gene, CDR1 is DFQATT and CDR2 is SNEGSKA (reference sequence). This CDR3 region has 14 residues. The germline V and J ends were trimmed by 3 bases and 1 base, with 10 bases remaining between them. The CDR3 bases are TGCAGTGCTAGTACCGGGACAAGCAATCAGCCCCAGCATTTT. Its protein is CSASTGTSNQPQHF.

The CDR3 protein is CASSLGLEAQYF. For the CDR3, the DNA is TGTGCCAGCAGTTTAGGGCTCGAGGCGCAGTACTTC. The chain links TRBV12-3 or TRBV12-4 to TRBJ2-7; no clear D. There are 12 residues in the CDR3. The germline V and J ends were trimmed by 1 base and 9 bases, with 10 bases remaining between them.

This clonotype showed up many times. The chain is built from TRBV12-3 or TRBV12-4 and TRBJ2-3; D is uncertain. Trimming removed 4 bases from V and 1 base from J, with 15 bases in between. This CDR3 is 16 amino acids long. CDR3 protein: CASSSSVLGGTDTQYF. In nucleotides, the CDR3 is TGTGCCAGCAGTTCCTCCGTTCTAGGAGGCACAGATACGCAGTATTTT.